Shown below are 24 T cell receptor beta chains from a single sample sequenced in a study of technical replicates of blood from a handful of donors. The protocol was immunoSEQ multiplex PCR, while the TCRdb copy is restricted to in-frame clones and leaves out a portion. The data hold just under 60,000 clones, with around 91% observed a single time. Sequencing was carried out using PBMCs. The receptors derive from a human donor in good health. Some clones in this sample may be carry-over from other donors' samples.

The chain joins TRBV29-1 to TRBJ2-1, with D possibly matching TRBD2 (6 bases). Deletions cut 3 bases from V and 13 bases from J, with 13 bases between. Germline assignment: CDR1 SQVTM and CDR2 ANQGSEA. This CDR3 comprises 11 residues. The DNA of the CDR3 is TGCAGCGTTGAGCTAGCGCTAGTCCAGTTCTTC. This sequence encodes CSVELALVQFF.

The genes are TRBV4-3 and TRBJ2-3; TRBD2 matches at 7 bases. Germline CDR1 and CDR2: LGHNA and YSLEER. The CDR3 extends over 15 amino acids. V lost 3 bases to trimming and J lost 1 base; unmatched junction nucleotides: 4. The CDR3 nucleotides are TGCGCCAGCAGCCACCTAGCGGAACGCACAGATACGCAGTATTTT. The encoded protein is CASSHLAERTDTQYF.

The chain links TRBV4-3 to TRBJ2-3; possible D gene TRBD1, 6 bases. V lost 0 bases and J lost 6, with 16 bases in between. Per germline, CDR1 LGHNA and CDR2 YSLEER. This CDR3 has 16 residues. The CDR3 protein is CASSQEIGQPPDTQYF. The CDR3 nucleotides read TGCGCCAGCAGCCAAGAGATTGGACAGCCGCCGGATACGCAGTATTTT.

This clone has just one count. The chain joins TRBV7-2 to TRBJ1-3; 9 bases map to TRBD1. The CDR3 extends over 13 amino acids. The trim removed 4 bases at V and 9 bases at J, leaving 4 bases unmatched. Germline V gene data show CDR1 as SGHTA and CDR2 as FQGNSA. The CDR3 loop is CASSWDREATIYF. DNA for the CDR3: TGTGCCAGCAGCTGGGACAGGGAGGCCACCATATATTTT. Together with reference TRBV7-2 and TRBJ1-3, the CDR3 gives the full variable domain: GAGVSQSPSNKVTEKGKDVELRCDPISGHTALYWYRQSLGQGLEFLIYFQGNSAPDKSGLPSDRFSAERTGGSVSTLTIQRTQQEDSAVYLCASSWDREATIYFGEGSWLTVV.

V is TRBV7-9 and J is TRBJ1-6; D is ambiguous. The V and J ends lost 0 bases and 0 bases respectively, with 3 bases between them. The CDR3 loop spans 15 amino acids. Germline V gene lookup returns CDR1 SEHNR and CDR2 FQNEAQ (reference sequence). CDR3 residues: CASSLASSYNSPLHF. CDR3 sequence (DNA): TGTGCCAGCAGCTTAGCTAGCTCCTATAATTCACCCCTCCACTTT.

The genes are TRBV11-2 and TRBJ2-3; tentative D call: TRBD1 (6 bases). The CDR3 spans 15 residues. The germline V and J ends were trimmed by 1 base and 2 bases, with 10 bases remaining between them. Looked up from germline, CDR1 is SGHAT and CDR2 is FQNNGV. CDR3 DNA: TGTGCCAGCAGCTTAGTTAGGGGACACACAGATACGCAGTATTTT. It translates to CASSLVRGHTDTQYF. Looking up the rest from reference TRBV11-2 and TRBJ2-3 gives the full variable domain: EAGVAQSPRYKIIEKRQSVAFWCNPISGHATLYWYQQILGQGPKLLIQFQNNGVVDDSQLPKDRFSAERLKGVDSTLKIQPAKLEDSAVYLCASSLVRGHTDTQYFGPGTRLTVL.

For the CDR3, the DNA is TGTGCCACAATTTTCGGGGGGGTCTCTGGGGCCAACGTCCTGACTTTC. Translated: CATIFGGVSGANVLTF. The V gene is TRBV9, the J gene TRBJ2-6, with TRBD2 matching 8 bases. J lost 0 bases, V lost 9 bases, and 8 bases had no gene match. Germline loops: CDR1 SGDLS, CDR2 YYNGEE. The CDR3 consists of 16 residues.

The chain uses TRBV7-3 and TRBJ2-7, with 7 bases that match TRBD2. The junction had 5 bases not matched to a gene; V was cut back by 1 base and J by 2 bases. The CDR3 sequence is 15 residues long. Germline V gene lookup returns CDR1 SGHTA and CDR2 FQGTGA. The CDR3 sequence: CASSLIPGLPYEQYF. The CDR3 DNA sequence: TGTGCCAGCAGCTTAATTCCGGGACTACCCTACGAGCAGTACTTC.

The chain is built from TRBV5-1 and TRBJ1-5; D is ambiguous. Germline V gene lookup returns CDR1 SGHRS and CDR2 YFSETQ. This CDR3 is 13 amino acids long. V dropped 0 bases and J dropped 4 bases, with 5 bases sitting between them. The CDR3 sequence is CASSLGANQPQHF. The DNA of the CDR3 is TGCGCCAGCAGCTTGGGCGCAAATCAGCCCCAGCATTTT. The full variable domain, completed using reference TRBV5-1 and TRBJ1-5, is KAGVTQTPRYLIKTRGQQVTLSCSPISGHRSVSWYQQTPGQGLQFLFEYFSETQRNKGNFPGRFSGRQFSNSRSEMNVSTLELGDSALYLCASSLGANQPQHFGDGTRLSIL.

This chain uses TRBV7-6 with TRBJ2-7; D unclear. Trimming removed 5 bases at V and 1 base at J, with 9 bases between. The CDR3 runs 13 residues. The V gene's germline CDR1 is SGHVS and CDR2 FNYEAQ. The CDR3 reads CASSNPRSYEQYF. CDR3 nucleotides: TGTGCCAGCAGCAACCCGAGGTCCTACGAGCAGTACTTC.

The CDR3 loop reads CASSLGLVYEQYF. The CDR3 bases are TGTGCCAGCAGCCTCGGACTTGTCTACGAGCAGTACTTC. The chain carries TRBV7-2 and TRBJ2-7, with D possibly being TRBD2 (5 bases). V was pared by 5 bases and J by 3 bases, with 11 bases between. The CDR3 runs 13 residues. Germline V gene sequence: CDR1 SGHTA, CDR2 FQGNSA. The full variable domain, its missing parts supplied by reference TRBV7-2 and TRBJ2-7, is GAGVSQSPSNKVTEKGKDVELRCDPISGHTALYWYRQSLGQGLEFLIYFQGNSAPDKSGLPSDRFSAERTGGSVSTLTIQRTQQEDSAVYLCASSLGLVYEQYFGPGTRLTVT.

The chain employs TRBV12-5 and TRBJ2-7; TRBD1 agrees at 9 bases. J was trimmed by 3 bases and V by 5 bases; bases with no gene match: 5. The CDR3 covers 14 residues. Germline values: CDR1 LGHNT, CDR2 FRNRAP. The chain's CDR3 is CASGKGQGGYEQYF. The CDR3 region has the DNA TGTGCTAGTGGTAAGGGACAGGGAGGCTACGAGCAGTACTTC.

This sequence joins TRBV30 and TRBJ2-1; TRBD2 is a possible D gene (6 bases). Germline loops: CDR1 GTSNPN, CDR2 SVGIG (reference sequence). Trimming removed 5 bases from V and 3 bases from J, with 14 bases in between. CDR3 length: 14 amino acids. CDR3 in DNA: TGTGCCTGGGGAGGGGTGGCAGTCTACAATGAGCAGTTCTTC. Its protein product is CAWGGVAVYNEQFF. Complete variable domain (other parts from reference TRBV30 and TRBJ2-1): SQTIHQWPATLVQPVGSPLSLECTVEGTSNPNLYWYRQAAGRGLQLLFYSVGIGQISSEVPQNLSASRPQDRQFILSSKKLLLSDSGFYLCAWGGVAVYNEQFFGPGTRLTVL.

The chain is built from TRBV11-2 and TRBJ1-2, with TRBD1 matching 8 bases. CDR3 length: 18 residues. Germline V gene data show CDR1 as SGHAT and CDR2 as FQNNGV. Trimming cost V 2 bases and J 3 bases; bases outside gene matches: 14. CDR3 nucleotides: TGTGCCAGCAGCTTATTGGGAGGCCGGGACAGGAGACACTATGGCTACACCTTC. Translating it yields CASSLLGGRDRRHYGYTF.

The genes are TRBV5-5 and TRBJ2-7; possibly TRBD2 for D (6 bases). The CDR3 totals 12 residues. Trimming cost V 6 bases and J 4 bases, with 11 bases left between them. CDR1 is SGHKS and CDR2 is YYEKEE in the germline V gene (reference sequence). The CDR3, as DNA: TGTGCCAGCAACCCGAGCGGGTACGAGCAGTACTTC. This translates into CASNPSGYEQYF.

This chain connects TRBV5-8 to TRBJ1-4, with TRBD1 identical over 7 bases. This CDR3 region has 15 residues. V shed 0 bases, J shed 1 base, and the junction held 0 bases outside the gene matches. Germline V CDR1 and CDR2: SGHTS, YDEGEE. The CDR3 protein is CASSLGQGTNEKLFF. The CDR3 DNA reads as TGTGCCAGCAGCTTGGGACAGGGAACTAATGAAAAACTGTTTTTT.

This clone occurred once. The chain has TRBV4-3 and TRBJ1-2, with D tentatively TRBD1 (5 bases). CDR3 size: 15 residues. CDR1 and CDR2 (germline): LGHNA, YSLEER. V lost 0 bases and J lost 4, with 12 bases in between. CDR3 nucleotide sequence: TGCGCCAGCAGCCAAGATACAGGCACTTTCTATGGCTACACCTTC. Encoded protein: CASSQDTGTFYGYTF.

The J gene is TRBJ1-1, the V gene TRBV4-1; weak D call: TRBD1 (6 bases). The CDR3 contains 13 residues. Germline V lookup: CDR1 MGHRA, CDR2 YSYEKL. Trimming took off 3 bases at V and 7 bases at J, with 12 bases between the two ends. The CDR3 DNA reads as TGCGCCAGCAGCCAGACAGGCTCCCTTGAAGCTTTCTTT. Protein: CASSQTGSLEAFF.

V usage is TRBV10-3 and J usage is TRBJ2-1; a weak D match, TRBD2 (5 bases). The V gene lost 0 bases and the J gene lost 8 bases, with 5 bases spanning the gap. The CDR3 consists of 12 residues. CDR1 is ENHRY, CDR2 SYGVKD, per germline. CDR3 residues: CAISESRDEQFF. Here the CDR3 DNA reads TGTGCCATCAGTGAGTCGAGGGATGAGCAGTTCTTC.

CDR3 in DNA: TGCGCCAGCAGCCAAGCAGGGCCCGGGGAGCTGTTTTTT. Its protein is CASSQAGPGELFF. The chain joins TRBV4-3 to TRBJ2-2; the D gene is possibly TRBD1 (5 bases). Trimming left V 1 base short and J 6 bases short, with 6 bases between. The CDR3 length is 13 residues. Germline CDR1 and CDR2: LGHNA and YSLEER.

V gene TRBV7-9 combines with J gene TRBJ1-2; TRBD1 agrees at 8 bases. This CDR3 contains 13 residues. V trimming: 5 bases; J trimming: 8 bases; junction bases outside the gene matches: 7. CDR1 and CDR2 (germline): SEHNR, FQNEAQ (reference sequence). The CDR3 DNA reads TGTGCCAGCAGCGAGAGGACAGGGAAGGGCTACACCTTC. Protein sequence: CASSERTGKGYTF.

This clone occurred once. The V and J genes are TRBV5-1 and TRBJ2-7, with 8 bases matching TRBD2. Germline V gene lookup returns CDR1 SGHRS and CDR2 YFSETQ. The CDR3 is 15 amino acids. With 4 bases clipped from V and 0 bases from J, the junction kept 6 bases outside the gene matches. CDR3 nucleotide sequence: TGCGCCAGCAGCCCAAGACTAGCGATCTCCTACGAGCAGTACTTC. Residues: CASSPRLAISYEQYF.

The chain couples TRBV5-8 to TRBJ2-1, with 8 positions matching TRBD1. The CDR3 is 13 residues long. CDR1 SGHTS and CDR2 YDEGEE come from the germline V gene. J gave up 7 bases and V 4 bases, and 4 bases lay outside the gene matches. The CDR3 reads CASSQRTGNEQFF. In nucleotides, the CDR3 is TGTGCCAGCAGCCAGAGGACAGGGAATGAGCAGTTCTTC.

This chain connects TRBV6-1 to TRBJ2-7, with 10 bases identical to TRBD2. V trimming: 6 bases; J trimming: 7 bases; junction bases outside the gene matches: 6. CDR3 size: 13 residues. Germline V gene lookup returns CDR1 MNHNS and CDR2 SASEGT. This CDR3 is CASRLAGEGEQYF. The DNA of the CDR3 is TGTGCCAGCAGGCTAGCGGGGGAGGGTGAGCAGTACTTC.